The 5 T cell receptor beta chains given below trace back to one sample, sequenced in a study of graft-versus-host responses after intestinal transplantation. Here immunoSEQ multiplex PCR was the method, and the copy in TCRdb shows in-frame clones only, minus some. The sample holds about 21,000 clones, about 91% seen once. The source was PBMCs, collected 65 to 70 days after intestinal transplantation. The source is a human patient who received an intestinal transplant, so some T cells may come from the graft donor.

The chain has TRBV19 and TRBJ1-2, with TRBD1 matching over 8 bases. Germline loops: CDR1 LNHDA, CDR2 SQIVND (reference sequence). J gave up 5 bases and V 5 bases, and 4 bases lay outside the gene matches. The CDR3 loop spans 13 amino acids. The CDR3: CASSAGGLYGYTF. Written as DNA, the CDR3 is TGTGCCAGTAGTGCAGGGGGCCTATATGGCTACACCTTC.

This clone was recorded a few times. The chain employs TRBV5-6 and TRBJ2-7; 9 bases line up with TRBD1. The germline V gene has CDR1 SGHDT and CDR2 YYEEEE. This CDR3 region has 19 residues. J gave up 2 bases and V 1 base, and 16 bases lay outside the gene matches. CDR3 sequence reads: CASSLRGTGRGGITYEQYF. The CDR3, as DNA: TGTGCCAGCAGCTTGCGGGGGACAGGGAGAGGGGGGATTACCTACGAGCAGTACTTC.

The chain recombines TRBV4-1 with TRBJ1-1; D is undetermined. CDR1 MGHRA and CDR2 YSYEKL come from the germline V gene. The CDR3 sequence is 15 residues long. Trimming removed 1 base from V and 3 bases from J, with 12 bases in between. The CDR3 nucleotides read TGCGCCAGCAGCCAAGTAGGGCTCCGGGACACTGAAGCTTTCTTT. Its translation is CASSQVGLRDTEAFF.

V gene TRBV4-1 combines with J gene TRBJ1-6; D not certain. There are 14 residues in the CDR3. With 4 bases removed from V and 9 bases from J, the gap between germline ends came to 13 bases. CDR1 MGHRA and CDR2 YSYEKL come from the germline V gene. Here the CDR3 DNA reads TGCGCCAGCAGCCTCGGATCTTCTAGTTCACCCCTCCACTTT. Its protein is CASSLGSSSSPLHF.

The gene calls are TRBV9 and TRBJ1-6, with a possible D match to TRBD1 (5 bases). CDR1 is SGDLS, CDR2 YYNGEE, per germline. Trimming left V 0 bases short and J 4 bases short, with 8 bases between. CDR3 length: 15 amino acids. Written as DNA, the CDR3 is TGTGCCAGCAGCGTAGAGGGGTATTATAATTCACCCCTCCACTTT. Its translation: CASSVEGYYNSPLHF. Variable domain in full (rest from reference TRBV9 and TRBJ1-6): DSGVTQTPKHLITATGQRVTLRCSPRSGDLSVYWYQQSLDQGLQFLIQYYNGEERAKGNILERFSAQQFPDLHSELNLSSLELGDSALYFCASSVEGYYNSPLHFGNGTRLTVT.